This T cell receptor (beta chain) was identified in a study of control samples from healthy donors and cancer patients. Assay: immunoSEQ multiplex PCR; the TCRdb copy retains only in-frame clones and omits some. The repertoire holds about 85,000 clones, with about nine tenths as singletons. This clone was picked up a small number of times. CDR3 size: 12 residues. The germline V gene has CDR1 SQVTM and CDR2 ANQGSEA. The ends lost 4 bases at V and 1 base at J; junction bases unmatched: 0. Sequenced sample: blood. V gene TRBV29-1 combines with J gene TRBJ1-1, with 7 positions matching TRBD1. This sequence originates from a woman aged 18-29 years in good health. The chain's CDR3 is CSVGTGNTEAFF. CDR3 in DNA: TGCAGCGTTGGGACAGGGAACACTGAAGCTTTCTTT.